This entry describes one T cell receptor (beta chain). These data are taken from a study of blood T cell repertoires in COVID-19. Here immunoSEQ multiplex PCR was the method, and the copy in TCRdb shows in-frame clones only, minus some. Of approximately 64,000 clones listed, approximately 77% are singletons. Per the germline V gene, CDR1 is MNHEY and CDR2 is SVGEGT. The CDR3 extends over 17 amino acids. With 6 bases clipped from V and 2 bases from J, the junction kept 11 bases outside the gene matches. The clonotype was recovered from a woman aged 70 to 79 with acute or convalescent COVID-19. This chain connects TRBV6-2 or TRBV6-3 to TRBJ2-1, with 9 nucleotides matching TRBD2. Sample: peripheral blood. The CDR3 DNA reads TGTGCCAGCAGCCCTCAGGGCGGGGGGGCCCCCTACAATGAGCAGTTCTTC. Protein product: CASSPQGGGAPYNEQFF.